This T cell receptor (beta chain) was obtained from a study of patients and donors after allogeneic stem cell transplantation. V lost 1 base, J lost 8 bases, and 9 bases lay in between. Germline V gives CDR1 MGHRA, CDR2 YSYEKL. This CDR3 has 13 amino acids. In this sample, this clonotype turned up many times. Using its own MiXCR run on the RT-PCR reads, TCRdb lists one record per CDR3 protein. Here the sample spans more than 850,000 distinct CDR3 sequences, about 20% being singletons. Sequences were obtained from blood, either unsorted or a sorted T cell fraction (not recorded which). This sequence was found in a human donor who was either an allogeneic HSCT recipient or a stem cell or donor lymphocyte infusion donor (not recorded which). It is not recorded whose cells these are; they may come from a transplant donor. V gene TRBV4-1 combines with J gene TRBJ2-1; D call uncertain. DNA of the CDR3: TGCGCCAGCAGCCAAGTAATAGGTGATGAGCAGTTCTTC. The encoded protein is CASSQVIGDEQFF.